This TCR beta chain is from a study of blood T cells in healthy people across ages. Study-level points and caveats: Investigators viewed diversity estimates from one million T cells as underestimates, the study reported.

The V end was cut by 5 bases, the J end by 2 bases, with 10 bases between. There are 14 residues in the CDR3. PCR was performed a second time for 7 to 11 cycles using a sample-barcoded 5' primer and a J-beta primer mix. TCRdb reprocessed the 5' RACE reads with MiXCR, giving one entry per CDR3 protein. The sample contains about 680,000 distinct CDR3 sequences, approximately 49% of which appear only once. Per sample, at least 5.5 micrograms of total RNA were extracted. Regarding this clonotype: The target antigen is unknown.

The source is a woman in her sixties in good health. V is TRBV12-3 or TRBV12-4 and J is TRBJ2-1; D unclear. Sequencing was carried out using blood. The CDR3 reads CASSPKMTYNEQFF. The CDR3 DNA follows: TGTGCCAGCAGTCCTAAGATGACCTACAATGAGCAGTTCTTC.